This T cell receptor (beta chain) was sequenced for a study of T cells in tuberculosis. Study-level background: Blood was taken before or within 7 days of anti-tuberculosis therapy.

Noted time point: new active TB diagnosis, blood taken before or within 7 days of starting treatment. TCRdb keeps only in-frame clones here, not all; method: immunoSEQ multiplex PCR. Among about 49,000 clones listed, over 90% were seen once. The ends lost 4 bases at V and 4 bases at J; junction bases unmatched: 12. Germline-derived CDR1 and CDR2 are SGHNT and YYREEE (reference sequence). The CDR3 spans 16 residues. Overall study findings and caveats: Active tuberculosis cases were adults; controls were adolescents.

Comments on this clone: What it binds is not known.

The clonotype was recovered from an adult with tuberculosis. This sample comprised PBMCs, obtained at tuberculosis diagnosis. This rearrangement joins TRBV5-4 to TRBJ1-2, with TRBD1 matching 8 bases. The CDR3 loop reads CASSPFYSDRAYGYTF. CDR3 coding DNA: TGTGCCAGCAGCCCGTTCTACTCGGACAGGGCCTATGGCTACACCTTC.